These T cell receptor beta chains were read from a single sample in a study of cytomegalovirus exposure and HLA in healthy donors. Libraries were prepared by immunoSEQ multiplex PCR; TCRdb keeps only in-frame clonotypes and omits some of them. The table lists 150,000 to 200,000 clones, 65% to 90% of them singletons. Material for sequencing was PBMCs. The receptors stem from a middle-aged man in good health and CMV-seropositive. CDR3s include the opening cysteine and the closing phenylalanine or tryptophan. The D gene is left open where the match is weak. Rows give clone size only sometimes, using once, few, many, or a class for an expanded clone.

size	J	V	D	CDR3	DNA
NA	TRBJ2-3	TRBV19	TRBD1	CASSSGTGTASTDTQYF	TGTGCCAGTAGTAGTGGGACAGGGACAGCTAGCACAGATACGCAGTATTTT
NA	TRBJ2-2	TRBV7-9	TRBD2	CASSRPGLANTGELFF	TGTGCCAGCAGCCGACCGGGACTAGCGAACACCGGGGAGCTGTTTTTT
NA	TRBJ2-7	TRBV21-1	NA	CASSKGGHNGPATPYEQYF	TGTGCCAGCAGCAAAGGAGGGCACAACGGGCCCGCTACCCCCTACGAGCAGTACTTC
few	TRBJ2-1	TRBV15	TRBD2	CATSTRTSGDEQFF	TGTGCCACCAGCACCAGGACTAGCGGGGATGAGCAGTTCTTC
NA	TRBJ2-3	TRBV7-2	TRBD2	CASSPVAGNTDTQYF	TGTGCCAGCAGCCCCGTAGCGGGGAACACAGATACGCAGTATTTT
NA	TRBJ2-3	TRBV7-2	NA	CASSYQSDPDTQYF	TGTGCCAGCAGCTATCAGTCTGATCCAGATACGCAGTATTTT
few	TRBJ2-7	TRBV29-1	TRBD2	CSVEDAGGPYF	TGCAGCGTTGAAGATGCGGGGGGGCCGTACTTC
NA	TRBJ2-7	TRBV7-2	NA	CASSLQGIGSYEQYF	TGTGCCAGCAGCCTCCAGGGCATCGGCTCCTACGAGCAGTACTTC
NA	TRBJ2-1	TRBV5-8	NA	CASSLAINEQFF	TGTGCCAGCAGCTTGGCAATCAATGAGCAGTTCTTC
NA	TRBJ1-2	TRBV2	TRBD1	CASSLGQLDYGYTF	TGTGCCAGCAGCCTGGGACAGCTTGACTATGGCTACACCTTC
NA	TRBJ1-3	TRBV9	NA	CASGRVGNTIYF	TGTGCCAGCGGTCGGGTTGGAAACACCATATATTTT
NA	TRBJ2-3	TRBV7-2	NA	CASSHGGFPDTQYF	TGTGCCAGCAGCCACGGGGGATTCCCAGATACGCAGTATTTT
few	TRBJ1-1	TRBV30	TRBD1	CARDRVPDTEAFF	TGTGCCCGGGACAGGGTCCCTGACACTGAAGCTTTCTTT
NA	TRBJ2-3	TRBV12-5	NA	CASGLAGTDTQYF	TGTGCTAGTGGTTTGGCAGGGACAGATACGCAGTATTTT
NA	TRBJ2-7	TRBV30	NA	CAWSGAGASSYEQYF	TGTGCCTGGAGTGGGGCAGGGGCGAGCTCCTACGAGCAGTACTTC
NA	TRBJ2-1	TRBV27	NA	CASSLGGSSYNEQFF	TGTGCCAGCAGTTTAGGAGGGTCCTCCTACAATGAGCAGTTCTTC
NA	TRBJ1-1	TRBV27	TRBD1	CASRRTGMNTEAFF	TGTGCCAGCAGGCGGACAGGGATGAACACTGAAGCTTTCTTT
NA	TRBJ2-3	TRBV4-1	TRBD2	CASSPDSAGTSLGDTQYF	TGCGCCAGCAGCCCAGACTCAGCCGGGACTAGCCTCGGAGATACGCAGTATTTT
NA	TRBJ2-2	TRBV29-1	TRBD2	CSTLEGSVGGGTGELFF	TGCAGCACCTTGGAGGGGTCCGTGGGGGGGGGAACCGGGGAGCTGTTTTTT
NA	TRBJ1-2	TRBV14	TRBD1	CASSPQGGSYGYTF	TGTGCCAGCAGTCCGCAAGGGGGCAGCTATGGCTACACCTTC
few	TRBJ2-5	TRBV7-8	TRBD2	CASSLLGRGGADETQYF	TGTGCCAGCAGCTTATTGGGGCGGGGGGGAGCGGATGAGACCCAGTACTTC
NA	TRBJ2-2	TRBV7-3	NA	CASSFTSAGELFF	TGTGCCAGCAGCTTCACTTCGGCCGGGGAGCTGTTTTTT
NA	TRBJ2-6	TRBV29-1	NA	CSVETYHPAGHSGANVLTF	TGCAGCGTTGAAACCTATCACCCGGCGGGCCACTCTGGGGCCAACGTCCTGACTTTC
NA	TRBJ2-3	TRBV18	NA	CASSPLRSTDTQYF	TGTGCCAGCTCACCACTCCGGAGCACAGATACGCAGTATTTT
few	TRBJ2-3	TRBV9	TRBD2	CASRKGLASTDTQYF	TGTGCCAGCAGGAAAGGACTAGCCTCCACAGATACGCAGTATTTT
NA	TRBJ2-7	TRBV7-2	NA	CASSLAGTQGYEQYF	TGTGCCAGCAGCTTAGCGGGGACTCAAGGCTACGAGCAGTACTTC
NA	TRBJ2-7	TRBV19	TRBD2	CASSLGRGAGPYEQYF	TGTGCCAGTAGTCTAGGGAGGGGAGCGGGGCCCTACGAGCAGTACTTC
NA	TRBJ2-7	TRBV4-2	TRBD1	CASSQGGDRGGMDF	TGTGCCAGCAGCCAGGGGGGAGACAGGGGGGGAATGGACTTC
NA	TRBJ2-1	TRBV6-5	TRBD1	CASRRTGANYNEQFF	TGTGCCAGCAGACGGACAGGGGCTAACTACAATGAGCAGTTCTTC
NA	TRBJ1-2	TRBV5-4	NA	CASSLGPPTRGYTF	TGTGCCAGCAGCTTGGGTCCCCCCACTCGCGGCTACACCTTC
once	TRBJ1-1	TRBV7-3	NA	CASSQTTNTEAFF	TGTGCCAGCAGCCAAACTACTAACACTGAAGCTTTCTTT
NA	TRBJ2-7	TRBV7-2	NA	CASSYLTGSYEQYF	TGTGCCAGCAGCTACCTGACGGGGTCCTACGAGCAGTACTTC
NA	TRBJ2-3	TRBV30	TRBD2	CAWSVLSGNTQYF	TGTGCCTGGAGTGTACTCAGCGGGAATACGCAGTATTTT
NA	TRBJ2-1	TRBV9	TRBD2	CASSANSESGNYNEQFF	TGTGCCAGCAGCGCCAATTCGGAAAGCGGGAATTACAATGAGCAGTTCTTC
NA	TRBJ1-1	TRBV6-5	TRBD1	CASTETGFSTEAFF	TGTGCCAGCACCGAGACAGGGTTTAGCACTGAAGCTTTCTTT
NA	TRBJ2-7	TRBV5-4	TRBD2	CASSWGGGGEQYF	TGTGCCAGCAGTTGGGGGGGTGGTGGCGAGCAGTACTTC
NA	TRBJ2-7	TRBV30	NA	CAWSFGGAREQYF	TGTGCCTGGAGTTTTGGGGGGGCGCGCGAGCAGTACTTC
once	TRBJ2-1	TRBV14	TRBD2	CASSPGLATFYDNEQFF	TGTGCCAGCAGCCCCGGACTAGCGACCTTCTACGACAATGAGCAGTTCTTC
NA	TRBJ2-3	TRBV7-3	TRBD2	CASSFHSTSGGGDTQYF	TGTGCCAGCAGCTTCCACTCCACTAGCGGGGGGGGAGATACGCAGTATTTT
NA	TRBJ2-3	TRBV9	TRBD2	CASSSSGGTDTQYF	TGTGCCAGCAGCTCTAGCGGGGGCACAGATACGCAGTATTTT
NA	TRBJ1-2	TRBV19	NA	CASRTGNYGYTF	TGTGCCAGTAGGACAGGAAACTATGGCTACACCTTC
NA	TRBJ2-1	TRBV7-6	NA	CASSSFPGSFIAGEQFF	TGTGCCAGCAGCTCCTTCCCCGGGAGCTTTATTGCCGGTGAGCAGTTCTTC
NA	TRBJ2-1	TRBV4-2	TRBD2	CASSQLAGPYNEQFF	TGTGCCAGCAGTCAACTAGCGGGCCCGTACAATGAGCAGTTCTTC
NA	TRBJ2-1	TRBV7-9	NA	CASSLARLDEQFF	TGTGCCAGCAGCTTAGCGCGACTGGATGAGCAGTTCTTC
NA	TRBJ1-2	TRBV9	NA	CASSKTGDGYTF	TGTGCCAGCAGCAAGACAGGAGATGGCTACACCTTC
NA	TRBJ2-7	TRBV4-3	NA	CASSQDMSGYEQYF	TGCGCCAGCAGCCAAGATATGAGCGGATACGAGCAGTACTTC
NA	TRBJ1-1	TRBV5-1	NA	CASSLGGGGTEAFF	TGCGCCAGCAGCTTGGGTGGTGGGGGGACTGAAGCTTTCTTT